This is a list of T cell receptor beta chains from one sample in a study of human T cells and chemical hapten exposure. MiXCR, run by TCRdb on the RACE reads, gives a single entry per CDR3 protein. Of around 50,000 distinct CDR3 sequences in the sample, 9.3% were seen once. The specimen was whole blood, collected in connection with sensitization to the hapten diphenylcyclopropenone (DPC). These receptors were collected from a woman aged 40 to 50 with alopecia areata. Some clones in this sample may be carry-over from other donors' samples. The CDR3 runs from the conserved cysteine through the conserved F or W. Fields, in order: CDR3 length, J gene, V gene, CDR3 protein.

16,TRBJ2-3,TRBV9,CASSVDGGSRADTQYF
14,TRBJ2-5,TRBV30,CAWNLQGAVKTQYF
16,TRBJ2-5,TRBV3-1,CASSQDSTVWEETQYF
14,TRBJ2-2,TRBV7-3,CASSFRVSPGELFF
16,TRBJ2-1,TRBV2,CASSPQTGSRYNEQFF
14,TRBJ1-2,TRBV27,CASSFRGNGYGYTF
13,TRBJ2-2,TRBV5-1,CASSLDRAGELFF
15,TRBJ1-6,TRBV20-1,CSARGGTGDNSPLHF
13,TRBJ1-3,TRBV30,CAWNVGSGNTIYF
16,TRBJ2-7,TRBV7-2,CASSSRQGASFREQYF
13,TRBJ2-7,TRBV29-1,CSVGQGPPYEQYF
13,TRBJ2-7,TRBV20-1,CSPEGGRLYEQYF
13,TRBJ2-7,TRBV6-5,CASLRKTPPEQYF
15,TRBJ1-6,TRBV6-2/TRBV6-3,CASSYAGGDNSPLHF
14,TRBJ2-7,TRBV5-1,CASSTQGPNYEQYF
16,TRBJ2-1,TRBV7-7,CASSSLKGDSYNEQFF
15,TRBJ2-1,TRBV6-2/TRBV6-3,CASSSTEVGYNEQFF
14,TRBJ2-7,TRBV14,CAITHRDRPYEQYF
15,TRBJ1-6,TRBV15,CATSSTGTGNSPLHF
16,TRBJ2-3,TRBV6-5,CASSPSVAGGADTQYF
16,TRBJ2-2,TRBV6-2/TRBV6-3,CASSRPTSGQKGELFF
15,TRBJ2-7,TRBV27,CASSLFGTGGYEQYF
16,TRBJ1-6,TRBV20-1,CSARSGRSSYNSPLHF
16,TRBJ2-1,TRBV19,CASSTGEGGLYDEQFF
14,TRBJ2-6,TRBV30,CAFQGAAGANVLTF
19,TRBJ2-2,TRBV3-1,CASSQDYASGGLNTGELFF
14,TRBJ2-7,TRBV29-1,CSVASGATSYEQYF